This T cell receptor beta chain was sequenced during a study of regulatory T cells in long-lasting Graves disease. Overall study findings and caveats: Whereas new patients shared 966 public clonotypes, persistent patients shared more, at about 2,500.

Sequencing libraries for TCR beta were prepared with iRepertoire HTBI primers and Arm-PCR of CDR3 regions. Using its own MiXCR run on the multiplex PCR reads, TCRdb lists one record per CDR3 protein. The table lists about 610,000 distinct CDR3 sequences, roughly 16% of them singletons. Comments on this clonotype: Its target is not known. A much larger clone differs by one base, so this may be a read error.

The CDR3 covers 16 residues. The time point is: newly diagnosed GD, antithyroid drugs for less than 3 months. The TCR library was made from RNA extracted from PBMCs. These same data were also listed under a study on T cells in Graves' hyperthyroidism and ophthalmopathy. According to that study: HTBI primers were employed in a first-round RT-PCR of the TCR CDR3.

The sample in question was peripheral blood mononuclear cells (PBMCs), obtained at new diagnosis, from a patient treated with antithyroid drugs. The chain links TRBV12-3 or TRBV12-4 to TRBJ2-3, with TRBD2 matching 7 bases. The TCR originated in a man between 18 and 35 years old with Graves disease. CDR3 region: CTSSAAGPTRTDTQYF. The CDR3 bases are TGTACCAGCAGTGCAGCGGGACCCACCCGCACAGATACGCAGTATTTT.